This section outlines one TCR beta chain sequence together with its context. Its antigen is as yet unknown. The data are from a study of cytomegalovirus exposure and HLA in healthy donors. Study conclusions and caveats: Reportedly, diagnosis of cytomegalovirus status by the classifier showed high specificity and sensitivity.

In the PCR, 60 Vbeta and 13 Jbeta primers were used. Method: immunoSEQ multiplex PCR; TCRdb's copy keeps in-frame clones and lacks some. This sample's table reports tens of thousands of clones. The germline gives CDR1 LNHDA, CDR2 SQIVND (reference sequence). Trimming took 5 bases from V and 12 from J, leaving 14 bases between them. The CDR3 is 11 residues long. V is TRBV19 and J is TRBJ2-7, with D maybe TRBD2 (6 bases). This receptor was identified in a woman between 25 and 40 years old in good health and CMV-seronegative. The specimen was PBMCs. The CDR3 reads CASSGLTAGYF. The CDR3 DNA reads TGTGCCAGTAGTGGTCTGACAGCGGGGTACTTC.